These 30 T cell receptor beta chains share one sample of origin, sequenced in a study of blood T cell repertoires in COVID-19. The protocol was immunoSEQ multiplex PCR, while the TCRdb copy is restricted to in-frame clones and leaves out a portion. The sample yields tens of thousands of clones, about 92% seen once. The source material was peripheral blood. Every receptor here comes from a woman aged 45-65 years in a cohort sampled during active COVID-19.

Concerning this clone itself: Other DNA sequences in the sample encode the same CDR3. Here the CDR3 reads CASSTGTGQETQYF. CDR3 in DNA: TGTGCCAGCAGTACCGGGACAGGGCAAGAGACCCAGTACTTC. V is TRBV6-5 and J is TRBJ2-5; 9 bases fit TRBD1. J gave up 2 bases and V 5 bases, and 3 bases lay outside the gene matches. Germline loops: CDR1 MNHEY, CDR2 SVGAGI. CDR3 length: 14 residues.

This chain links TRBV2 with TRBJ1-1; possible D gene TRBD1, 5 bases. This CDR3 is 15 amino acids long. Germline-derived CDR1 and CDR2 are SNHLY and FYNNEI. V lost 6 bases, J lost 1 base, and 15 bases lay in between. CDR3 nucleotides: TGTGCCAGCAGGAGCGCGGCCGGGGGGAACACTGAAGCTTTCTTT. As protein: CASRSAAGGNTEAFF.

The J gene is TRBJ2-7, the V gene TRBV6-5; TRBD2 matches 8 bases. Unmatched junction bases numbered 11, after V lost 8 bases and J lost 8 bases. The CDR3 has 13 amino acids. Germline lookup yields CDR1 MNHEY and CDR2 SVGAGI. This CDR3 reads CASRGGSAAQQYF. The CDR3 DNA is TGTGCCAGCCGGGGGGGGTCAGCGGCGCAGCAGTACTTC.

The chain carries TRBV7-3 and TRBJ2-7; 7 nucleotides line up with TRBD2. The CDR3 sequence is 17 residues long. The germline gives CDR1 SGHTA, CDR2 FQGTGA. The V and J ends lost 0 bases and 2 bases, in that order; junction bases with no gene match: 10. The CDR3: CASSLTASAGDAYEQYF. DNA for the CDR3: TGTGCCAGCAGCTTAACGGCTTCGGCGGGGGACGCCTACGAGCAGTACTTC.

The chain carries TRBV6-5 and TRBJ1-3, with D unclear. CDR1 MNHEY and CDR2 SVGAGI come from the germline V gene. The CDR3 runs 16 residues. Trimming shortened V by 0 bases and J by 0 bases, and 9 bases separated the two germline ends. The CDR3 bases are TGTGCCAGCAGTTACTCGATGACACACTCTGGAAACACCATATATTTT. It encodes CASSYSMTHSGNTIYF.

This chain uses TRBV3-1 (or the pseudogene TRBV3-2) with TRBJ2-3; 12 bases map to TRBD2. CDR3 size: 15 residues. The germline gives CDR1 LGHDT, CDR2 YNNKEL (reference sequence). The V segment lost 4 bases and the J segment 5 bases; nucleotides outside the gene matches: 4. The CDR3, as DNA: TGTGCCAGCAGCCCCGGACTAGCGGGAAGAGATACGCAGTATTTT. Translated, it gives CASSPGLAGRDTQYF.

The V gene is TRBV29-1, the J gene TRBJ2-3, with 14 bases matching TRBD2. Trimming removed 4 bases from V and 6 bases from J; junction bases left unmatched: 9. The CDR3 spans 16 residues. Germline CDR1 SQVTM, CDR2 ANQGSEA. The CDR3 spells CSVVRERTSGRDTQYF. DNA for the CDR3: TGCAGCGTTGTTAGAGAGAGGACTAGCGGGAGGGATACGCAGTATTTT.

This chain uses TRBV28 with TRBJ1-4, with D perhaps TRBD1 (5 bases). CDR3 length: 13 residues. Germline V gives CDR1 MDHEN, CDR2 SYDVKM. Trimming shortened V by 6 bases and J by 4 bases, and 9 bases separated the two germline ends. The DNA of the CDR3 is TGTGCCAGCAGGCGACAGATTAATGAAAAACTGTTTTTT. Its translation is CASRRQINEKLFF.

The chain is built from TRBV19 and TRBJ2-1; 13 positions match TRBD2. Germline lookup yields CDR1 LNHDA and CDR2 SQIVND (reference sequence). V dropped 1 base and J dropped 8; count of bases not matched to a gene: 5. There are 16 residues in the CDR3. The CDR3 nucleotides are TGTGCCAGTAGTATAGCTACTAGCGGGAGGGCCCATGAGCAGTTCTTC. Translated, it gives CASSIATSGRAHEQFF.

The rearrangement joins TRBV27 to TRBJ2-1; a possible D gene is TRBD2 (5 bases). The CDR3 spans 15 residues. V was trimmed by 2 bases and J by 0 bases, leaving 8 bases between them. Germline CDR1 and CDR2: MNHEY and SMNVEV (reference sequence). The CDR3 protein is CASSLAGLSYNEQFF. The CDR3 DNA sequence: TGTGCCAGCAGTTTAGCGGGCCTCTCCTACAATGAGCAGTTCTTC.

V is TRBV9 and J is TRBJ2-7; 7 positions agree with TRBD2. Germline CDR1 reads SGDLS; CDR2 reads YYNGEE. The CDR3 has 15 residues. The junction had 8 bases not matched to a gene; V was cut back by 0 bases and J by 5 bases. In nucleotides, the CDR3 is TGTGCCAGCAGCGTAGAGGGGCGGGAGATCAACGAGCAGTACTTC. Protein: CASSVEGREINEQYF. The whole variable domain, remainder taken from reference TRBV9 and TRBJ2-7, is DSGVTQTPKHLITATGQRVTLRCSPRSGDLSVYWYQQSLDQGLQFLIQYYNGEERAKGNILERFSAQQFPDLHSELNLSSLELGDSALYFCASSVEGREINEQYFGPGTRLTVT.

The chain carries TRBV6-6 and TRBJ2-7, with 9 nucleotides matching TRBD1. The CDR3 is 15 residues long. Germline CDR1 is MNHNY and CDR2 is SVGAGI (reference sequence). The junction had 5 bases not matched to a gene; V was cut back by 5 bases and J by 0 bases. CDR3 amino acids: CASSPGQGSSYEQYF. In DNA form, the CDR3 reads TGTGCCAGCAGTCCGGGACAGGGATCCTCCTACGAGCAGTACTTC.

J is TRBJ2-2 and V is TRBV6-6, with 9 bases matching TRBD1. V gave up 5 bases and J gave up 1 base; unmatched junction bases: 5. CDR3 length: 16 residues. CDR1 and CDR2 from the germline V gene are MNHNY and SVGAGI (reference sequence). CDR3 coding DNA: TGTGCCAGCAGTGCGACAGGGGGGTGGAACACCGGGGAGCTGTTTTTT. Translating it yields CASSATGGWNTGELFF.

The genes are TRBV6-6 and TRBJ2-5; 7 bases are a match to TRBD2. Germline trimming cut 6 bases from V and 1 base from J; bases unmatched to any gene: 8. The germline CDR1 and CDR2 sequences are MNHNY and SVGAGI (reference sequence). This CDR3 comprises 15 residues. CDR3 in DNA: TGTGCCAGCAGACTCGGGACTACTCGCCAAGAGACCCAGTACTTC. This translates into CASRLGTTRQETQYF.

DNA of the CDR3: TGCGCCAGCAGCTTAAGAAGCGGCAATTCACCCCTCCACTTT. Translating it yields CASSLRSGNSPLHF. The rearrangement uses TRBV5-1 and TRBJ1-6; no clear D. Between the trimmed V and J ends, which lost 2 bases and 7 bases, there was a span of 10 bases. The germline V gene encodes CDR1 SGHRS and CDR2 YFSETQ. The CDR3 extends over 14 amino acids. The whole variable domain, remainder taken from reference TRBV5-1 and TRBJ1-6, is KAGVTQTPRYLIKTRGQQVTLSCSPISGHRSVSWYQQTPGQGLQFLFEYFSETQRNKGNFPGRFSGRQFSNSRSEMNVSTLELGDSALYLCASSLRSGNSPLHFGNGTRLTVT.

The CDR3 is CASSATLAGDLYF. The CDR3 coding sequence is TGTGCCAGCAGCGCGACACTAGCGGGAGATCTGTACTTC. The chain employs TRBV6-5 and TRBJ2-7; 11 bases agree with TRBD2. The CDR3 runs to 13 residues. Germline CDR1 MNHEY, CDR2 SVGAGI. With 6 bases clipped from V and 12 bases from J, the junction kept 10 bases outside the gene matches.

The chain uses TRBV28 and TRBJ1-1, with D possibly being TRBD1 (5 bases). CDR1 is MDHEN and CDR2 is SYDVKM in the germline V gene. The V and J ends lost 7 bases and 0 bases respectively, with 9 bases between them. The CDR3 contains 13 residues. As DNA, the CDR3 is TGTGCCAGCACAGGGCTTATGAACACTGAAGCTTTCTTT. It codes for CASTGLMNTEAFF.

The gene calls are TRBV5-8 and TRBJ2-7; a weak D match, TRBD2 (7 bases). V was shortened by 6 bases and J by 2 bases, with 15 bases between the two germline ends. Germline lookup yields CDR1 SGHTS and CDR2 YDEGEE. CDR3 length: 14 amino acids. In DNA form, the CDR3 reads TGTGCCAGCAATTTCCCCGGGGGGCCCTACGAGCAGTACTTC. Amino acid sequence: CASNFPGGPYEQYF.

The chain couples TRBV29-1 to TRBJ2-2; 9 nucleotides agree with TRBD2. J was trimmed by 1 base and V by 5 bases; bases with no gene match: 5. The CDR3 is 15 amino acids. Per the germline V gene, CDR1 is SQVTM and CDR2 is ANQGSEA. The CDR3 DNA sequence: TGCAGCGTTTCCCGACTAGCGGAGAACACCGGGGAGCTGTTTTTT. As protein: CSVSRLAENTGELFF.

The V gene is TRBV27, the J gene TRBJ1-1, with D tentatively TRBD1 (5 bases). The CDR3 runs 15 residues. Looked up from germline, CDR1 is MNHEY and CDR2 is SMNVEV (reference sequence). The V end lost 7 bases, the J end lost 0 bases, and 15 bases lay between the germline ends. The CDR3 nucleotides are TGTGCCAGCATCGGGCGGGCGGGGGTGAACACTGAAGCTTTCTTT. Protein product: CASIGRAGVNTEAFF.

The chain combines TRBV27 with TRBJ2-3, with TRBD2 matching over 7 bases. Germline values: CDR1 MNHEY, CDR2 SMNVEV (reference sequence). This CDR3 is 14 amino acids long. Unmatched junction bases numbered 4, after V lost 3 bases and J lost 4 bases. In DNA, the CDR3 is TGTGCCAGCAGTTTTGCGGGAGTGGCAGATACGCAGTATTTT. Amino acid sequence: CASSFAGVADTQYF.

The chain carries TRBV28 and TRBJ2-7, with a tentative D call TRBD2 (6 bases). CDR3 size: 14 residues. V lost 6 bases, J lost 5 bases, and 17 bases lay in between. Germline lookup yields CDR1 MDHEN and CDR2 SYDVKM. The CDR3 protein is CASRIGGGFHEQYF. CDR3 in DNA: TGTGCCAGCAGGATCGGTGGAGGGTTCCACGAGCAGTACTTC.

The V and J genes are TRBV28 and TRBJ1-3; D perhaps matches TRBD1 (5 bases). The V end was cut by 3 bases, the J end by 0 bases, with 9 bases between. The CDR3 has 15 residues. Germline V CDR1 and CDR2: MDHEN, SYDVKM. CDR3 DNA sequence: TGTGCCAGCAGTTTGGGGAGGGGCTCTGGAAACACCATATATTTT. Amino acid sequence: CASSLGRGSGNTIYF.

This clone was seen only once. This chain uses TRBV28 with TRBJ2-2; D call uncertain. The CDR3 spans 11 residues. Per germline, CDR1 MDHEN and CDR2 SYDVKM. The V gene lost 5 bases and the J gene lost 9 bases, with 7 bases spanning the gap. This CDR3 is CASSPYRELFF. The CDR3 DNA sequence: TGTGCCAGCAGTCCTTATCGGGAGCTGTTTTTT.

J is TRBJ2-1 and V is TRBV5-6; possibly TRBD2 for D (6 bases). This CDR3 comprises 15 residues. V lost 2 bases, J lost 6 bases, and 15 bases lay in between. Germline CDR1 is SGHDT and CDR2 is YYEEEE. The CDR3 region is CASSFTGRRANEQFF. The CDR3 bases are TGTGCCAGCAGCTTTACTGGGAGGCGGGCCAATGAGCAGTTCTTC.

The rearrangement uses TRBV6-5 and TRBJ1-4; the D is unclear. The germline V and J ends were trimmed by 6 bases and 8 bases, with 16 bases remaining between them. Germline lookup yields CDR1 MNHEY and CDR2 SVGAGI. This CDR3 comprises 14 residues. CDR3 sequence reads: CASSGGSTGEKLFF. CDR3 coding DNA: TGTGCCAGCAGCGGTGGGTCAACCGGGGAAAAACTGTTTTTT.

The chain uses TRBV2 and TRBJ1-1; D call uncertain. Trimming took 7 bases from V and 3 from J, leaving 6 bases between them. The CDR3 is 11 amino acids. Germline V gives CDR1 SNHLY, CDR2 FYNNEI. CDR3 coding DNA: TGTGCCAGCACGGTTCACACTGAAGCTTTCTTT. Translation: CASTVHTEAFF.

This chain links TRBV11-3 with TRBJ2-2, with no clear D. The germline V gene has CDR1 SGHNT and CDR2 YENEEA. Trimming stripped 3 bases from V and 4 bases from J, with 9 bases between. This CDR3 is built from 14 residues. This CDR3 reads CASSFGPSTGELFF. CDR3 DNA: TGTGCCAGCAGCTTTGGGCCGAGCACCGGGGAGCTGTTTTTT.

The chain couples TRBV7-3 to TRBJ2-1; 7 bases match TRBD2. The V gene end was trimmed by 1 base and the J gene end by 2 bases; junction bases not matched to a gene: 8. The V gene's germline CDR1 is SGHTA and CDR2 FQGTGA. The CDR3 length is 17 residues. The CDR3 is CASSLNIGGVPYNEQFF. The CDR3 DNA sequence: TGTGCCAGCAGCTTAAATATTGGGGGGGTGCCCTACAATGAGCAGTTCTTC.

In nucleotides, the CDR3 is TGCGCCAGCAGTCAAATGGACGGGGCGAACACCGGGGAGCTGTTTTTT. Encoded protein: CASSQMDGANTGELFF. The chain carries TRBV23-1 and TRBJ2-2; possibly TRBD2 for D (5 bases). TRBV23-1 is assigned to the ORF class and has an uncertain function. V was clipped by 2 bases and J by 0 bases, with 10 bases between them. CDR3 size: 16 residues.